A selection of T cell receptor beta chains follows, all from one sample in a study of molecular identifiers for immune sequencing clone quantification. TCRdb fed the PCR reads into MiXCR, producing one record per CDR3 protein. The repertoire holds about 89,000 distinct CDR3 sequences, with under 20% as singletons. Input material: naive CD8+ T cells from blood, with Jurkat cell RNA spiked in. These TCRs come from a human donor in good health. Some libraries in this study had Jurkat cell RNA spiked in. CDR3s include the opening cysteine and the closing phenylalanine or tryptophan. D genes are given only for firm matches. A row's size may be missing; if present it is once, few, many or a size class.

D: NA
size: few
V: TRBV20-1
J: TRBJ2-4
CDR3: CSAKIRDLAKNIQYF
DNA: TGCAGTGCTAAAATCAGGGATTTAGCCAAAAACATTCAGTACTTC

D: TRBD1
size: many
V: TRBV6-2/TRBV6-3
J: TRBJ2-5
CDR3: CASSHTTGYETQYF
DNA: TGTGCCAGCAGTCACACGACAGGGTATGAGACCCAGTACTTC

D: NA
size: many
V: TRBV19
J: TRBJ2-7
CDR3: CASSIAGFHEQYF
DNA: TGTGCCAGTAGTATTGCAGGTTTCCACGAGCAGTACTTC

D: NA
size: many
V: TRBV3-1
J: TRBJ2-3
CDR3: CASSQERAGTDTQYF
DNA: TGTGCCAGCAGCCAAGAGAGAGCAGGCACAGATACGCAGTATTTT

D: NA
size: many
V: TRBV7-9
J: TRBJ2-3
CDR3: CASSPVVAGTDTQYF
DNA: TGTGCCAGCAGCCCCGTGGTAGCGGGCACAGATACGCAGTATTTT

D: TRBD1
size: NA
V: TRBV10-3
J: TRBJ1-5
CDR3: CATSRGDSEDQPQHF
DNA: TGTGCCACCAGTCGAGGGGACAGCGAGGATCAGCCCCAGCATTTT

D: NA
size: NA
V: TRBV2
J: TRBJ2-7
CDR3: CASSGRDFYEQYF
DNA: TGTGCCAGCAGTGGGCGGGACTTTTACGAGCAGTACTTC

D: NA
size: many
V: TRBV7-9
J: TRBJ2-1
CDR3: CASSIEGGEQFF
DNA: TGTGCCAGCAGCATAGAAGGGGGTGAGCAGTTCTTC

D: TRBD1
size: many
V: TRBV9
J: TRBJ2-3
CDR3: CASSVAGGADTQYF
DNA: TGTGCCAGCAGCGTGGCAGGGGGCGCAGATACGCAGTATTTT

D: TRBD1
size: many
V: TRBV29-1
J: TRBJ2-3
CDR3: CSATDRGRDTQYF
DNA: TGCAGCGCAACCGACAGGGGGAGAGATACGCAGTATTTT

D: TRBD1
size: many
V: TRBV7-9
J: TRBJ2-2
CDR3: CASSSRDRGHTGELFF
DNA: TGTGCCAGCAGCTCCAGAGACAGGGGGCACACCGGGGAGCTGTTTTTT

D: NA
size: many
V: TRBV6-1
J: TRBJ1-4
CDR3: CASSPTRPDEILFF
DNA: TGTGCCAGCAGTCCGACACGCCCGGACGAAATACTGTTTTTT

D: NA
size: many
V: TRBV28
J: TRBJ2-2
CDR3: CASSFRTVDGELFF
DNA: TGTGCCAGCAGTTTTCGGACCGTAGACGGGGAGCTGTTTTTT

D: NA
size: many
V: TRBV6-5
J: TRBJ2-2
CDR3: CASSYSPYGNTGELFF
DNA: TGTGCCAGCAGTTACTCCCCTTATGGAAACACCGGGGAGCTGTTTTTT

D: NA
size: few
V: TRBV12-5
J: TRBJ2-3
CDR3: CASGLSVVIPDTQYF
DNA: TGTGCTAGTGGTTTGAGCGTAGTTATCCCAGATACGCAGTATTTT

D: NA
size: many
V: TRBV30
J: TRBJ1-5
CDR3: CAWSLRWGQPQHF
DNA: TGTGCCTGGAGTTTACGGTGGGGTCAGCCCCAGCATTTT

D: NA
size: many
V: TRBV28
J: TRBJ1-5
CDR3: CASNSWEGSDHSNQPQHF
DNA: TGTGCCAGCAATTCTTGGGAGGGGAGTGACCATAGCAATCAGCCCCAGCATTTT

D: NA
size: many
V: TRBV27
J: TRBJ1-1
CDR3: CASSYSSFAEAFF
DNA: TGTGCCAGCAGTTACAGTAGTTTCGCTGAAGCTTTCTTT

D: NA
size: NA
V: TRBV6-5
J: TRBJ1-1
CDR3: CAGSLDNTEAFF
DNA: TGTGCCGGCAGTTTGGACAATACTGAAGCTTTCTTT

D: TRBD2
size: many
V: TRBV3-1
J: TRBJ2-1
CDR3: CASSQDRGLAGHNEQFF
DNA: TGTGCCAGCAGCCAAGATCGGGGACTAGCGGGACACAATGAGCAGTTCTTC

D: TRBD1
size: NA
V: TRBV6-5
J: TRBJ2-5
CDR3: CASSPMTGQETQYF
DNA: TGTGCCAGCAGTCCGATGACAGGGCAAGAGACCCAGTACTTC

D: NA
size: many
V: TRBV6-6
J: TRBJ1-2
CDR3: CASSYSSGGANYGYTF
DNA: TGTGCCAGCAGTTACTCTAGCGGGGGCGCGAACTATGGCTACACCTTC

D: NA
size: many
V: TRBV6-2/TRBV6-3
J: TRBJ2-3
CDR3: CASRPPAGLDTQYF
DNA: TGTGCCAGCAGGCCACCCGCGGGGTTGGATACGCAGTATTTT

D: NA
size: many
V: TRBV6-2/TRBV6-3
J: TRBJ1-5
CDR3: CASSYGFGQPQHF
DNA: TGTGCCAGCAGTTACGGTTTTGGACAGCCCCAGCATTTT

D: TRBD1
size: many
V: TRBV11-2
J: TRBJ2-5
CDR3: CASSPRQGQETQYF
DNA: TGTGCCAGCAGTCCCAGACAGGGTCAAGAGACCCAGTACTTC

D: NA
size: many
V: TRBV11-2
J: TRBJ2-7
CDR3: CASSLDSHGYEQYF
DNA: TGTGCCAGCAGCTTGGACAGCCATGGGTACGAGCAGTACTTC

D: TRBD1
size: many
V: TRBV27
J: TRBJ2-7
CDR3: CASSPGGTGWSEQYF
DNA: TGTGCCAGCAGTCCTGGGGGGACAGGGTGGTCGGAGCAGTACTTC

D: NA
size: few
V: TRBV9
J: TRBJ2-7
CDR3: CASSAGDIRYYEQYF
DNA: TGTGCCAGCAGCGCGGGAGACATACGCTACTACGAGCAGTACTTC

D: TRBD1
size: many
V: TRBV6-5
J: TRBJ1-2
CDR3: CASTDRGTLEYGYTF
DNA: TGTGCCAGCACGGACAGGGGGACCCTGGAATATGGCTACACCTTC

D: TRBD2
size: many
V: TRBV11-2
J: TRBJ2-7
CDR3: CASSPERAGEGYEQYF
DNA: TGTGCCAGCAGCCCGGAACGAGCGGGAGAAGGATACGAGCAGTACTTC

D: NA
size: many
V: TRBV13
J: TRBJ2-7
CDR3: CASSTQQNRQEDEQYF
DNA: TGTGCCAGCAGCACACAACAAAATAGACAGGAGGACGAGCAGTACTTC

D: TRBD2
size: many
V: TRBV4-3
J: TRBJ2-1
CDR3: CASSQDGISGGYYNEQFF
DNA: TGCGCCAGCAGCCAAGATGGGATCAGCGGGGGGTACTACAATGAGCAGTTCTTC

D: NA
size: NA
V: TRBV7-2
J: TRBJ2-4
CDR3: CASSMRGFEAKNIQYF
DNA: TGTGCCAGCAGCATGAGGGGTTTTGAGGCCAAAAACATTCAGTACTTC

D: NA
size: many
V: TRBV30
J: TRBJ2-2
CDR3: CAWNLVETGELFF
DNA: TGTGCCTGGAATTTAGTGGAAACCGGGGAGCTGTTTTTT

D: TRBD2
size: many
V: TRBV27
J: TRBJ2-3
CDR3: CASSLLGLAGVTDTQYF
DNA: TGTGCCAGCAGTTTACTCGGGCTAGCGGGTGTCACAGATACGCAGTATTTT

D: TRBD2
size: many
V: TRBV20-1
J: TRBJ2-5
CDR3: CSARVAGSETQYF
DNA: TGCAGTGCTAGAGTAGCGGGGTCTGAGACCCAGTACTTC

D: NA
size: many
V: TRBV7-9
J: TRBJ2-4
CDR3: CASSLGKNIQYF
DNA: TGTGCCAGCAGCTTAGGGAAAAACATTCAGTACTTC

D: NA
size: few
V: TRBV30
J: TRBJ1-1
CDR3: CAWRKGYDTEAFF
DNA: TGTGCCTGGAGGAAGGGGTATGACACTGAAGCTTTCTTT

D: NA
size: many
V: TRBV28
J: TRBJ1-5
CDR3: CASETVGNQPQHF
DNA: TGTGCCAGCGAGACCGTAGGCAATCAGCCCCAGCATTTT

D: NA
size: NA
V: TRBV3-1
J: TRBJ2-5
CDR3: CASSQGFLSSDQETQYF
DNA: TGTGCCAGCAGCCAAGGATTCCTCTCTAGCGACCAAGAGACCCAGTACTTC

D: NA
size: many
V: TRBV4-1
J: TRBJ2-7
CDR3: CASSQDVQSPNEQYF
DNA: TGCGCCAGCAGCCAAGATGTACAGTCTCCTAACGAGCAGTACTTC

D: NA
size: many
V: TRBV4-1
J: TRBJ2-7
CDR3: CASSQESGVYEQYF
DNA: TGCGCCAGCAGCCAAGAAAGTGGGGTTTACGAGCAGTACTTC

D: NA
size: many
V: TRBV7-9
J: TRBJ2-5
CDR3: CASSSALQETQYF
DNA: TGTGCCAGCAGCTCAGCCCTCCAAGAGACCCAGTACTTC

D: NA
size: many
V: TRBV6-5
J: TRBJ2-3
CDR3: CASSSRRTVITDTQYF
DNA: TGTGCCAGCAGTTCCCGTAGGACGGTGATCACAGATACGCAGTATTTT

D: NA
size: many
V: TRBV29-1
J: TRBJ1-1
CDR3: CSVEESVAGSWTEAFF
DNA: TGCAGCGTTGAAGAAAGCGTGGCCGGCTCGTGGACTGAAGCTTTCTTT

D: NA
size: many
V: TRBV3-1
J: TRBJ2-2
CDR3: CASSHADSALEGNNGELFF
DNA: TGTGCCAGCAGCCATGCGGACAGCGCACTCGAAGGGAATAACGGGGAGCTGTTTTTT

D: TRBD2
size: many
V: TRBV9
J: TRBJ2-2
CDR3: CASSQSGANTGELFF
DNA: TGTGCCAGCAGCCAAAGCGGGGCGAACACCGGGGAGCTGTTTTTT

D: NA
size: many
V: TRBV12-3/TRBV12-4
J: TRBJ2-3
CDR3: CASSLVGDTQYF
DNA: TGTGCCAGCAGCTTAGTTGGTGATACGCAGTATTTT

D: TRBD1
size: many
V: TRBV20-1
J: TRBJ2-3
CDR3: CSANDRGDTQYF
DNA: TGCAGTGCAAATGACAGGGGTGATACGCAGTATTTT

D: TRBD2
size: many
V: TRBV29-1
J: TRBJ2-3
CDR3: CSVDGVREGLNTDTQYF
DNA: TGCAGCGTTGATGGGGTCCGGGAGGGATTAAACACAGATACGCAGTATTTT

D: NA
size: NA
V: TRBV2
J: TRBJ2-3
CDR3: CASSRGSGTDTQYF
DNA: TGTGCCAGCAGTCGGGGGAGTGGCACAGATACGCAGTATTTT

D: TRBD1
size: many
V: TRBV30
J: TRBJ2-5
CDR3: CAWSVLSPTGQVDETQYF
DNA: TGTGCCTGGAGTGTCCTATCCCCTACGGGACAGGTTGATGAGACCCAGTACTTC

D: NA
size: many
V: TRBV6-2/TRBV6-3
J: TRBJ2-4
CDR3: CASSGLNIQYF
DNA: TGTGCCAGCAGTGGGTTGAACATTCAGTACTTC

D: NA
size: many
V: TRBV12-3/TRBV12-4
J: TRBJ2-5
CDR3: CASSLHLGETQYF
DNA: TGTGCCAGCAGTTTACATCTGGGAGAGACCCAGTACTTC

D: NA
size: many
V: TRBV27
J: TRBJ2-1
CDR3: CASSPYVGGAHNEQFF
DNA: TGTGCCAGCAGCCCATACGTAGGGGGGGCCCACAATGAGCAGTTCTTC

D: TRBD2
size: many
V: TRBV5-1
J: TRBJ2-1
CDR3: CASSWGLAVSYNEQFF
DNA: TGCGCCAGCAGCTGGGGACTAGCGGTTTCCTACAATGAGCAGTTCTTC

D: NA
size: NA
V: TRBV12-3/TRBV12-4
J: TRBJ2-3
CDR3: CASSLASPSTDTQCF
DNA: TGTGCCAGCAGTTTAGCTAGCCCTAGCACAGATACGCAGTGTTTT